This T cell receptor (beta chain) was captured in a study of OX40 agonist ivuxolimab in advanced cancers. Some background on the complete study: Ivuxolimab was an agonistic, fully human IgG2 monoclonal antibody directed against OX40 (CD134), a costimulatory receptor. Patients were allowed to have had prior anti-PD-1, anti-PD-L1 or anti-CTLA-4 therapy, and more than 35% of the dose-escalation patients had been treated with checkpoint inhibitors. Three dose-escalation patients achieved partial responses, one with hepatocellular carcinoma and two with cutaneous melanoma. Of the 50 to 55 patients in dose escalation, about 20 had hepatocellular carcinoma, some 15 had melanoma, 9 had renal cell carcinoma and 9 had head and neck cancer. The monotherapy dose-escalation portion (N ≈ 57 patients) of the phase I ivuxolimab trial is reported in the paper. Intravenous ivuxolimab was administered to patients every 2 weeks at six dose levels: 0.01, 0.1, 0.3, 1.5, 3 and 10 mg/kg. The point of sequencing TCRbeta in the periphery was to test whether ivuxolimab changed TCR sequence diversity and drove clonal T-cell expansion. In the dose-escalation cohort, roughly four fifths of patients were male, and the mean age was roughly 60 years, with a range of about 23 to 85. Overall study results and their limits: After ivuxolimab, CD8+ T cells had more expanded clones than CD4+ T cells on average. Low levels of normalized T-cell clonal expansion were also seen in some patients who did not respond. In the 0.1-3.0 mg/kg groups, partial responders were among the patients with the lowest normalized peripheral clonal expansion, particularly in CD8+ T cells. Clonal expansion of both CD4+ and CD8+ blood T cells was observed from baseline to week 6 at doses 0.1 to 3.0 mg/kg. The antigen specificity of the clonally expanded peripheral T cells was not determined.

With regard to this clone: What this receptor recognizes is not known. One base away there is no much larger clone; base qualities are not given.

V loses 2 bases of germline sequence and J loses 9 bases, and the interval between the two ends is 11 bases. CDR1 MNHEY and CDR2 SVGAGI were looked up in the germline V gene. The CDR3 runs 13 residues from the cysteine to the phenylalanine. Only the CDR3 part of the read is kept: 39 bases, read in frame from the first base. The trial excluded patients who had a history of autoimmune disease or who were on systemic immunosuppression. Peripheral blood for TCR sequencing was collected from all dose cohorts at baseline, on cycle 4 day 1, and on cycle 7 day 1. Samples were obtained from an open-label, multicenter, first-in-human phase I dose-escalation trial of ivuxolimab. Adults with locally advanced or metastatic melanoma, renal cell, hepatocellular, or head and neck squamous cell carcinoma were enrolled in the trial. CD4+ and CD8+ T cells were sorted separately from peripheral blood before TCR sequencing.

For sequencing of the TCRbeta CDR3 region, genomic DNA was extracted from the sorted cells. The immunoSEQ Assay was used for sequencing of TCRbeta CDR3 regions. This immuneACCESS table, as held by TCRdb, lists in-frame sequences with V and J called but not all clones. Of the missing ones, under half trace to an unresolved V gene in checked studies; the others have no known cause. For this sample the table gives 90,000 to 100,000 clones, of which about 83% were detected only once. Of the sample, roughly 0.5% falls within the top ten clones. The sample here was CD4+ or CD8+ T cells sorted from blood, taken in a trial of the OX40 agonist ivuxolimab. The V and J segments used are TRBV6-5 and TRBJ2-1, and TRBD1 may be the D gene, going by 6 matching bases. This clonotype was sampled from an adult with an advanced solid tumor such as melanoma, head and neck, liver or kidney cancer. At the DNA level, the sequence is TGTGCCAGCAGTTACCGACAGGAGAGTGAGCAGTTCTTC. Translated, it gives CASSYRQESEQFF.